This TCR beta chain came from a study of metastatic and nonmetastatic thyroid tumors. The wider study: Malignant and benign thyroid patients had repertoires compared in peripheral blood and tumor or nodule tissue.

This clone was counted a few times. Trimming took off 7 bases at V and 5 bases at J, with 17 bases between the two ends. The CDR3 runs to 14 residues. Germline loops: CDR1 MDHEN, CDR2 SYDVKM. Until they underwent thyroid surgery, no patient had received any treatment. TCRdb redid the clone calls on the PCR reads using MiXCR. The repertoire consists of around 12,000 clones, with 31% occurring once and the leading ten covering about 12%. The source is a female donor with papillary thyroid cancer or a benign thyroid nodule (not recorded which). Some clones in this sample may be carry-over from other donors' samples. The sequencing sample was made of tumor tissue. This sequence joins TRBV28 and TRBJ1-1, with D maybe TRBD1 (5 bases). The DNA for the CDR3 is TGTGCCAGCAATTCTCTCCCAAGGGGTACTGAAGCTTTCTTT. Its protein product is CASNSLPRGTEAFF. Drawing the rest from reference TRBV28 and TRBJ1-1, the complete variable domain is DVKVTQSSRYLVKRTGEKVFLECVQDMDHENMFWYRQDPGLGLRLIYFSYDVKMKEKGDIPEGYSVSREKKERFSLILESASTNQTSMYLCASNSLPRGTEAFFGQGTRLTVV.